The entry that follows covers one T cell receptor beta chain sequence. Recent vaccinations or acute infections were absent in the healthy HIV-negative adult donors. Memory CD4+ cells were the fraction left after CD45RA+ naive selection. Replicate PCRs for sorted subsets used around 200 ng DNA; this equaled 30,000 to 35,000 T cell genomes. Data came from immunoSEQ multiplex PCR; TCRdb stores just in-frame clones and leaves some out. The table has a few hundred thousand clones, more than 95% seen once; the top ten hold 0.055% to 0.07%. The sample belongs to a study of shared clonotypes between healthy human individuals. Study-wide context: The study used three CD4 naive, three CD4 memory, two CD8 naive and one CD8 memory plate per donor.

The TCR sequence derives from a woman under 40 in good health. Source material: naive CD4+ T cells sorted from blood. Stated subset: CD45RA+ positively selected.

The CDR3: CASSPDRRSYSNQPQHF. The CDR3 nucleotides read TGTGCCAGCAGTCCCGACAGGCGATCTTATAGCAATCAGCCCCAGCATTTT. This chain joins TRBV27 and TRBJ1-5; tentatively, D is TRBD1 (6 bases). The germline V gene encodes CDR1 MNHEY and CDR2 SMNVEV (reference sequence). V was clipped by 5 bases and J by 0 bases, with 17 bases between them. This CDR3 is 17 amino acids long.